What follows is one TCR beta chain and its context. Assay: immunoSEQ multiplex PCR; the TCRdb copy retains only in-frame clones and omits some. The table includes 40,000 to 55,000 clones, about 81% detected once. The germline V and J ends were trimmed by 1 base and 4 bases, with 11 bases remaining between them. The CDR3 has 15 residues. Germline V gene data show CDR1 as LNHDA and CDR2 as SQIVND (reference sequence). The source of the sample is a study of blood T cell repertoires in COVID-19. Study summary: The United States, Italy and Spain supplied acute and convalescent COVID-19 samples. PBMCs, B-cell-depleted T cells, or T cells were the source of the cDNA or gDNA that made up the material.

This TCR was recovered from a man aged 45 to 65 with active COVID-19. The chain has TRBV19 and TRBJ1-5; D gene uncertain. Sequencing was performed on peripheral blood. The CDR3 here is CASSIGKGGNQPQHF. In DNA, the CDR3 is TGTGCCAGTAGTATAGGAAAGGGAGGAAATCAGCCCCAGCATTTT.